This T cell receptor (beta chain) was sequenced for a study of T cells in Graves' hyperthyroidism and ophthalmopathy. Notes on the study in general: Ophthalmopathy and stable hyperthyroidism were told apart by a 13 V-J model. Researchers found most expanded thyroid clonotypes above 0.001 in blood as well.

Researchers took RNA transcripts and amplified the TCR beta CDR3 regions from them. An initial round of RT-PCR targeting the TCR CDR3 relied on the HTBI primer set. Each CDR3 protein is one row after TCRdb ran MiXCR on the multiplex PCR reads. The top ten hold nearly 8.5% of the sample, which has about 560,000 distinct CDR3 sequences, approximately 44% seen once. With regard to this clonotype: Antigen: not known. At one end the junction does not follow the germline gene, possibly because of a read error.

The origin of this receptor is a woman under 30 with Graves' hyperthyroidism. Sequenced input: peripheral blood or thyroid tissue (not recorded which).

CDR3: CASSYTLGGRGNEKLLF. The CDR3 bases are TGTGCCAGCAGTTATACCCTCGGGGGCAGGGGCAATGAAAAACTGCTTTTT. This chain joins TRBV25-1 and TRBJ1-4; D is perhaps TRBD1 (6 bases). The CDR3 is made up of 17 amino acids. The germline CDR1 and CDR2 sequences are MGHDK and SYGVNS.